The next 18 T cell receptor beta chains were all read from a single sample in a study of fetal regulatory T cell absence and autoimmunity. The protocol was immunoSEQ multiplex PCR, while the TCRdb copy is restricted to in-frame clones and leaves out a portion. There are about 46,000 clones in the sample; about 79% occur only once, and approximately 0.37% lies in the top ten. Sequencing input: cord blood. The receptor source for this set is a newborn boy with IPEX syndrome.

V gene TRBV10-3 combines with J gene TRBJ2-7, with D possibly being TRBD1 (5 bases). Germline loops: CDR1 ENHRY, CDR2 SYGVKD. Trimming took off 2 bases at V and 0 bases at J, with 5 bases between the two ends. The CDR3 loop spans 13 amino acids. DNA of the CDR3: TGTGCCATCAGTGAGGGACACTCCTACGAGCAGTACTTC. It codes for CAISEGHSYEQYF.

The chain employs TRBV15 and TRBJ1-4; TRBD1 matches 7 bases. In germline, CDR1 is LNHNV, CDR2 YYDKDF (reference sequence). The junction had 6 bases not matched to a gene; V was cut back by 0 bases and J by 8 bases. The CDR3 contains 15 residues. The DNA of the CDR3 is TGTGCCACCAGCAGAGATATGAGGGGGCACGAAAAACTGTTTTTT. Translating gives CATSRDMRGHEKLFF.

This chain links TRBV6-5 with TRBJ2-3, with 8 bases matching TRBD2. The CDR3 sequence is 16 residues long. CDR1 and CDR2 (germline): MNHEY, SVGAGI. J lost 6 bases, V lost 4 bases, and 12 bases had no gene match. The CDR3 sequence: CASSSPLAGGVDTQYF. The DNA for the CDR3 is TGTGCCAGCAGTTCTCCACTCGCGGGGGGAGTGGATACGCAGTATTTT.

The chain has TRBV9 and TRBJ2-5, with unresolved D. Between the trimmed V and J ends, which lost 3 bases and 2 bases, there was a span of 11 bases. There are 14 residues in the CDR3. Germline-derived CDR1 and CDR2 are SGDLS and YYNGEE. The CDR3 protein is CASSGTDEQETQYF. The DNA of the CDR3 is TGTGCCAGCAGCGGGACCGATGAACAAGAGACCCAGTACTTC.

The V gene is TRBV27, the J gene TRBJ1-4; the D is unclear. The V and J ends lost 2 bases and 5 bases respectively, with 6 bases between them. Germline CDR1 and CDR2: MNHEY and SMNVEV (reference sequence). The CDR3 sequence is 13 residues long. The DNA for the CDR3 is TGTGCCAGCAGTTTAGTTGTGAATGAAAAACTGTTTTTT. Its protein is CASSLVVNEKLFF.

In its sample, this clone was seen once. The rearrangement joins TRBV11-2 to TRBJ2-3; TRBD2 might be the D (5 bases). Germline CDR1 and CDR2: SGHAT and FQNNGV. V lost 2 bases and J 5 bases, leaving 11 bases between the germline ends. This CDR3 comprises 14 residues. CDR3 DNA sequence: TGTGCCAGCAGCTTAAGTCGTGCGGGAGATACGCAGTATTTT. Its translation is CASSLSRAGDTQYF.

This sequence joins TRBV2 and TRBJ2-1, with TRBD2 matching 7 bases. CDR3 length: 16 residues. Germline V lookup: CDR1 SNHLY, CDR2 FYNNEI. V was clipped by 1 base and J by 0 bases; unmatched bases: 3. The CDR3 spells CASSEVGGSSYNEQFF. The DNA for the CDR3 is TGTGCCAGCAGTGAAGTGGGCGGGAGCTCCTACAATGAGCAGTTCTTC.

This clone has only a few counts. The CDR3 region has the DNA TGTGCCAGCATACGACAGTTTCCCTACGAGCAGTACTTC. Its translation: CASIRQFPYEQYF. The chain has TRBV6-6 and TRBJ2-7, with D possibly being TRBD1 (5 bases). The CDR3 sequence is 13 residues long. Germline V gene sequence: CDR1 MNHNY, CDR2 SVGAGI (reference sequence). V was pared by 7 bases and J by 2 bases, with 12 bases between.

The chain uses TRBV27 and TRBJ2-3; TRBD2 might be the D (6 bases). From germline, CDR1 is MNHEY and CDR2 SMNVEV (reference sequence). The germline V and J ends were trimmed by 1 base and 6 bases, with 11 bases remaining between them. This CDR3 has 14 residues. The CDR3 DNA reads TGTGCCAGCAGTTTATGGGGGGACGGGGATACGCAGTATTTT. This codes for CASSLWGDGDTQYF.

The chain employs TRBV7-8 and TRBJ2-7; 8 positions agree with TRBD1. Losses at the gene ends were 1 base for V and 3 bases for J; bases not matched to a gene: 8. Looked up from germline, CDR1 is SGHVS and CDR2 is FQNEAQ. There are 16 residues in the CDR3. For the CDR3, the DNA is TGTGCCAGCAGCTTAGGACAGGGGTTCCCTTTCTACGAGCAGTACTTC. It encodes CASSLGQGFPFYEQYF.

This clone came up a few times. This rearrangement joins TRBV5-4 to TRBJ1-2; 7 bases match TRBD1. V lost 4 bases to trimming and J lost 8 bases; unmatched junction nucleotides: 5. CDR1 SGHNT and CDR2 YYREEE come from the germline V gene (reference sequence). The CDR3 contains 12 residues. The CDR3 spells CASSPGTVGYTF. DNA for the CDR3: TGTGCCAGCAGCCCCGGGACAGTCGGCTACACCTTC.

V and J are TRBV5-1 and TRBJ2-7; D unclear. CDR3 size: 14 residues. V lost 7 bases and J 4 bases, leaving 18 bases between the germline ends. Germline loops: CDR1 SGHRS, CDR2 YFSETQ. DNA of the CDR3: TGCGCCAGCGGGTGGACGGCGGATACTTACGAGCAGTACTTC. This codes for CASGWTADTYEQYF. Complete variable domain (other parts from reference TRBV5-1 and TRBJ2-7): KAGVTQTPRYLIKTRGQQVTLSCSPISGHRSVSWYQQTPGQGLQFLFEYFSETQRNKGNFPGRFSGRQFSNSRSEMNVSTLELGDSALYLCASGWTADTYEQYFGPGTRLTVT.

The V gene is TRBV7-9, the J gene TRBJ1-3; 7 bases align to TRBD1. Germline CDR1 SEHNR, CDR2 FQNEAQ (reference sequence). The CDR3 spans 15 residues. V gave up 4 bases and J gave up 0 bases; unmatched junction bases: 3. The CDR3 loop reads CASSYGTDSGNTIYF. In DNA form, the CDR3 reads TGTGCCAGCAGCTACGGGACAGACTCTGGAAACACCATATATTTT.

CDR3 DNA: TGTGCCAGCAGCTACTTAGACGGAGCGGAGACCCAGTACTTC. Its protein product is CASSYLDGAETQYF. The rearrangement joins TRBV11-2 to TRBJ2-5; D not certain. The CDR3 runs 14 residues. V was clipped by 4 bases and J by 5 bases, with 14 bases between them. Per germline, CDR1 SGHAT and CDR2 FQNNGV.

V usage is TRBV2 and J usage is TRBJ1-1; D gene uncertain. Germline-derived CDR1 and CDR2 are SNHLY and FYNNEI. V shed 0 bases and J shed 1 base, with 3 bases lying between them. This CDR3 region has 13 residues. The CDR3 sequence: CASSEAQNTEAFF. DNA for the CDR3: TGTGCCAGCAGTGAAGCCCAGAACACTGAAGCTTTCTTT.

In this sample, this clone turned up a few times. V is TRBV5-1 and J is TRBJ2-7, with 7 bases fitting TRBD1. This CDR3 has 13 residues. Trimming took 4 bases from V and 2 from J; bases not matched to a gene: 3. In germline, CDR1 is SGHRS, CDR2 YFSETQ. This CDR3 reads CASSHGTAYEQYF. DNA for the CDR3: TGCGCCAGCAGCCACGGGACAGCCTACGAGCAGTACTTC.

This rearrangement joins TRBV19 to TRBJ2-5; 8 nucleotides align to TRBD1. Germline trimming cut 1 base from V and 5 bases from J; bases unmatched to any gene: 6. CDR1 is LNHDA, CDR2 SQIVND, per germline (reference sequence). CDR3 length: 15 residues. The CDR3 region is CASSIVAYRGETQYF. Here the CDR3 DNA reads TGTGCCAGTAGTATAGTGGCGTACAGGGGGGAGACCCAGTACTTC.

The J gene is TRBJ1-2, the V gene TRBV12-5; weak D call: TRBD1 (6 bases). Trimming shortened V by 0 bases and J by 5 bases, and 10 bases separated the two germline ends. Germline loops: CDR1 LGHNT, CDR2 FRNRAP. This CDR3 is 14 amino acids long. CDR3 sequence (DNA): TGTGCTAGTGGTTTGGTTAGGGGGTCATATGGCTACACCTTC. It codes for CASGLVRGSYGYTF.